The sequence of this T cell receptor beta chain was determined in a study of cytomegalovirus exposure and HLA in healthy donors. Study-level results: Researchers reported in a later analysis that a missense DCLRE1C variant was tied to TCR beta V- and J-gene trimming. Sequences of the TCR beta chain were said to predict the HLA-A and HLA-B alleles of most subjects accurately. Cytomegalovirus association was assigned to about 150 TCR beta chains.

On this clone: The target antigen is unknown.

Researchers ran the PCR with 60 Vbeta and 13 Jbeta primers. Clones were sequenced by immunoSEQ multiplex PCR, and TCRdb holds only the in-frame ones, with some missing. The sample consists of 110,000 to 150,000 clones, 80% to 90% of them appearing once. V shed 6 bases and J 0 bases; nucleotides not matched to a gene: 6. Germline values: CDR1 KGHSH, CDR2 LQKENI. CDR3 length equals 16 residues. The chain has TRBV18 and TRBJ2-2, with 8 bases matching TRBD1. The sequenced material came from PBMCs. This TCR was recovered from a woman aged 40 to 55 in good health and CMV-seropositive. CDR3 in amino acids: CASSPQGAPNTGELFF. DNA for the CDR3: TGTGCCAGCTCGCCGCAGGGGGCCCCGAACACCGGGGAGCTGTTTTTT.